One and the same sample provided the 2 T cell receptor beta chains below, sequenced in a study of blood T cell repertoires in COVID-19. Data came from immunoSEQ multiplex PCR; TCRdb stores just in-frame clones and leaves some out. The data hold fewer than 350,000 clones, with 75% to 90% observed a single time. The sequenced sample was PBMCs or T cells enriched from blood (not recorded which). Receptors were obtained from a woman in her thirties with acute COVID-19.

V is TRBV18 and J is TRBJ2-2; D perhaps matches TRBD2 (5 bases). Trimming left V 0 bases short and J 6 bases short, with 5 bases between. CDR3 length equals 13 residues. Per germline, CDR1 KGHSH and CDR2 LQKENI. The CDR3 spells CASSPPRAGELFF. The CDR3 coding sequence is TGTGCCAGCTCACCACCGAGGGCCGGGGAGCTGTTTTTT.

The rearrangement links TRBV9 to TRBJ1-5, with 11 bases identical to TRBD1. Germline values: CDR1 SGDLS, CDR2 YYNGEE. Germline trimming cut 3 bases from V and 5 bases from J; bases unmatched to any gene: 1. The CDR3 is made up of 14 amino acids. CDR3 region: CASSGTGGDQPQHF. For the CDR3, the DNA is TGTGCCAGCAGCGGGACAGGGGGCGATCAGCCCCAGCATTTT.